This entry lists 7 T cell receptor beta chains sequenced from one sample in a study of T cells in Graves' hyperthyroidism and ophthalmopathy. Using RNA transcripts as the source, TCR beta CDR3 regions were amplified. HTBI primers were the set used in a first-round RT-PCR of the TCR CDR3. Using its own MiXCR run on the multiplex PCR reads, TCRdb lists one record per CDR3 protein. The sample records 600,000 to 900,000 distinct CDR3 sequences, 15% to 20% being singletons. The sequenced sample consisted of blood. The receptors originated from a man younger than 35 with Graves' hyperthyroidism.

This clonotype occurred many times. The chain combines TRBV18 with TRBJ1-4; 8 bases agree with TRBD1. Germline lookup yields CDR1 KGHSH and CDR2 LQKENI. Germline trimming cut 2 bases from V and 6 bases from J; bases unmatched to any gene: 5. This CDR3 region has 15 residues. The CDR3 nucleotides read TGTGCCAGCTCACCAAGGACAGGGATCGATGAAAAACTGTTTTTT. Protein sequence: CASSPRTGIDEKLFF.

At least ten counts were recorded for this clonotype. The rearrangement uses TRBV27 and TRBJ2-7, with 10 bases that match TRBD2. The V segment lost 6 bases and the J segment 0 bases; nucleotides outside the gene matches: 5. This CDR3 has 15 amino acids. Germline-derived CDR1 and CDR2 are MNHEY and SMNVEV (reference sequence). The CDR3 DNA is TGTGCCAGCAGAATACTAGCGGGGAGCTCCTACGAGCAGTACTTC. Its protein product is CASRILAGSSYEQYF.

The gene calls are TRBV3-1 and TRBJ1-1; D possibly corresponds to TRBD1 (6 bases). The CDR3 extends over 17 amino acids. The germline V and J ends were trimmed by 4 bases and 0 bases, with 18 bases remaining between them. The germline V gene has CDR1 LGHDT and CDR2 YNNKEL (reference sequence). The CDR3 reads CASSRQDRGLLNTEAFF. The CDR3, as DNA: TGTGCCAGCAGCCGACAGGACAGAGGGCTTTTGAACACTGAAGCTTTCTTT.

This clonotype has only a few counts. A clone one base away is much larger, so this may be a read error. The chain is built from TRBV6-4 and TRBJ1-1; D is possibly TRBD1 (6 bases). This CDR3 contains 13 residues. The ends were cut back, 7 bases at V and 1 base at J, with 10 bases in the middle. The germline gives CDR1 MRHNA, CDR2 SNTAGT. This CDR3 reads CASTQQGNTEAFF. CDR3 DNA sequence: TGTGCCAGCACCCAACAGGGGAACACTGAAGCTTTCTTT.

In its sample, this clonotype was seen many times. The chain recombines TRBV28 with TRBJ2-7, with D possibly matching TRBD1 (5 bases). Trimming removed 5 bases from V and 1 base from J, with 12 bases in between. The CDR3 extends over 14 amino acids. Looked up from germline, CDR1 is MDHEN and CDR2 is SYDVKM. The CDR3 region is CASSNYRRSYEQYF. CDR3 in DNA: TGTGCCAGCAGTAACTACAGGAGATCCTACGAGCAGTACTTC.

V and J are TRBV4-3 and TRBJ1-2; D might be TRBD1 (5 bases). CDR1 and CDR2 (germline): LGHNA, YSLEER. Trimming took off 0 bases at V and 7 bases at J, with 12 bases between the two ends. This CDR3 comprises 14 residues. The CDR3: CASSQDGKGTGYTF. The CDR3 coding sequence is TGCGCCAGCAGCCAAGATGGTAAAGGGACTGGCTACACCTTC.

This clonotype was detected a few times. The gene calls are TRBV6-1 and TRBJ2-3; TRBD2 matches at 11 bases. Germline CDR1 reads MNHNS; CDR2 reads SASEGT. The trim removed 11 bases at V and 1 base at J, leaving 8 bases unmatched. The CDR3 is 15 residues long. DNA of the CDR3: TGTGCCTCTACACCGGGACTAGCGGGCACAGATACGCAGTATTTT. This gives the protein CASTPGLAGTDTQYF.